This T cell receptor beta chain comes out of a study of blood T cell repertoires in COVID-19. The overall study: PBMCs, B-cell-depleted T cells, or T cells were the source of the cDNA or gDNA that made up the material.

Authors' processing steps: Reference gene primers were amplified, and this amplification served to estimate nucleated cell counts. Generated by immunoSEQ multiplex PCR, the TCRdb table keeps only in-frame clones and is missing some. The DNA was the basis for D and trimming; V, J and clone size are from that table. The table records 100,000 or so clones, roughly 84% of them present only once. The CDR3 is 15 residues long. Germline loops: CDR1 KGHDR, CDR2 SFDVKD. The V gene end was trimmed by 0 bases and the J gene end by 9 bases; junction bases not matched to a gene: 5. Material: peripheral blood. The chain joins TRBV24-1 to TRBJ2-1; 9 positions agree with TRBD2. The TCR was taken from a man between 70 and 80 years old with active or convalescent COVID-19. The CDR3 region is CATSDLAAGGSEQFF. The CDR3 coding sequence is TGTGCCACCAGTGATTTGGCAGCGGGGGGTTCTGAGCAGTTCTTC.